The 20 T cell receptor beta chains presented below share a single source sample, sequenced in a study of CD8 T cells in Susac syndrome. Reverse transcription used about 0.45 to 1 ug RNA and random hexamers. TCRdb re-analysed the immunoSEQ multiplex PCR reads in MiXCR, keeping a single row per CDR3 protein. There are about 120,000 distinct CDR3 sequences in the sample; less than 95% occur only once, and approximately 0.1% lies in the top ten. Source material: CD4+ T cells from PBMCs. These receptor sequences come from a human donor in good health.

This chain connects TRBV15 to TRBJ2-1; 7 bases fit TRBD2. With V trimmed by 0 bases and J by 4 bases, 3 bases remained unmatched. CDR3 size: 15 residues. Germline lookup yields CDR1 LNHNV and CDR2 YYDKDF (reference sequence). CDR3 DNA sequence: TGTGCCACCAGCAGAGAACTAGCGACATACAATGAGCAGTTCTTC. Protein sequence: CATSRELATYNEQFF.

The chain recombines TRBV6-2 or TRBV6-3 with TRBJ2-7, with 9 bases lining up with TRBD1. The germline gives CDR1 MNHEY, CDR2 SVGEGT. Losses at the gene ends were 6 bases for V and 3 bases for J; bases not matched to a gene: 6. CDR3 size: 14 residues. Here the CDR3 reads CASRHRDRVYEQYF. CDR3 in DNA: TGTGCCAGCAGACACCGGGACAGGGTCTACGAGCAGTACTTC.

This clonotype was counted a single time. The chain couples TRBV5-4 to TRBJ2-1; D is possibly TRBD2 (6 bases). Looked up from germline, CDR1 is SGHNT and CDR2 is YYREEE (reference sequence). Between the trimmed V and J ends, which lost 3 bases and 8 bases, there was a span of 15 bases. The CDR3 loop spans 14 amino acids. The CDR3 sequence: CASSWGTSAYEQFF. For the CDR3, the DNA is TGTGCCAGCAGCTGGGGGACTTCGGCGTATGAGCAGTTCTTC.

V is TRBV12-3 or TRBV12-4 and J is TRBJ1-6; D remains unclear. Trimming removed 5 bases at V and 5 bases at J, with 7 bases between. This CDR3 spans 13 amino acids. The CDR3 DNA sequence: TGTGCCAGCAGTCTCGCACATAATTCACCCCTCCACTTT. The encoded protein is CASSLAHNSPLHF.

The chain employs TRBV2 and TRBJ1-1; D gene uncertain. Germline V gives CDR1 SNHLY, CDR2 FYNNEI. The CDR3 loop spans 13 amino acids. Trimming shortened V by 1 base and J by 4 bases, and 7 bases separated the two germline ends. CDR3 loop: CASSEGLVTEAFF. The CDR3 DNA follows: TGTGCCAGCAGTGAAGGATTAGTCACTGAAGCTTTCTTT. Full variable domain (rest looked up from reference TRBV2 and TRBJ1-1): EPEVTQTPSHQVTQMGQEVILRCVPISNHLYFYWYRQILGQKVEFLVSFYNNEISEKSEIFDDQFSVERPDGSNFTLKIRSTKLEDSAMYFCASSEGLVTEAFFGQGTRLTVV.

The chain employs TRBV19 and TRBJ2-1, with D perhaps TRBD1 (5 bases). The CDR3 length is 12 residues. The V gene's germline CDR1 is LNHDA and CDR2 SQIVND (reference sequence). Trimming took 6 bases from V and 10 from J, leaving 13 bases between them. In DNA form, the CDR3 reads TGTGCCAGTAGCTCCAGGGTTGGCGAGCAGTTCTTC. This codes for CASSSRVGEQFF. Looking up the rest from reference TRBV19 and TRBJ2-1 gives the full variable domain: DGGITQSPKYLFRKEGQNVTLSCEQNLNHDAMYWYRQDPGQGLRLIYYSQIVNDFQKGDIAEGYSVSREKKESFPLTVTSAQKNPTAFYLCASSSRVGEQFFGPGTRLTVL.

The CDR3 loop reads CASSTGTGGAGTDTQYF. The CDR3 DNA reads TGTGCCAGCAGCACCGGGACAGGGGGCGCCGGCACAGATACGCAGTATTTT. V is TRBV7-2 and J is TRBJ2-3, with 12 bases identical to TRBD1. Per germline, CDR1 SGHTA and CDR2 FQGNSA. Trimming took 5 bases from V and 1 from J; bases not matched to a gene: 7. This CDR3 contains 17 residues. Full variable domain (outside the CDR3, taken from reference TRBV7-2 and TRBJ2-3): GAGVSQSPSNKVTEKGKDVELRCDPISGHTALYWYRQSLGQGLEFLIYFQGNSAPDKSGLPSDRFSAERTGGSVSTLTIQRTQQEDSAVYLCASSTGTGGAGTDTQYFGPGTRLTVL.

This rearrangement joins TRBV19 to TRBJ2-1; TRBD2 agrees at 11 bases. CDR1 is LNHDA, CDR2 SQIVND, per germline (reference sequence). V gave up 5 bases and J gave up 6 bases; unmatched junction bases: 9. The length of the CDR3 is 16 residues. The CDR3, as DNA: TGTGCCAGTAGTTCCTTAGCGGGAGGGCCTTTCAATGAGCAGTTCTTC. Its protein is CASSSLAGGPFNEQFF.

The rearrangement uses TRBV11-1 and TRBJ2-2, with 7 bases aligning to TRBD2. Per germline, CDR1 SGHAT and CDR2 FQDESV (reference sequence). J was trimmed by 0 bases and V by 1 base; bases with no gene match: 17. The CDR3 is made up of 21 amino acids. CDR3 region: CASSLDWSGSGSLPNTGELFF. The DNA for the CDR3 is TGTGCCAGCAGCTTAGATTGGTCGGGTAGCGGGTCTCTACCGAACACCGGGGAGCTGTTTTTT.

The chain uses TRBV4-2 and TRBJ2-3, with 9 bases that match TRBD1. V was clipped by 4 bases and J by 4 bases; unmatched bases: 6. CDR3 length: 15 residues. Germline CDR1 reads LGHNA; CDR2 reads YNFKEQ. The CDR3 loop is CASSLGTGPADTQYF. The CDR3 DNA reads TGTGCCAGCAGCCTCGGGACAGGGCCCGCAGATACGCAGTATTTT.

The J gene is TRBJ2-1, the V gene TRBV12-3 or TRBV12-4; tentatively, D is TRBD2 (6 bases). V dropped 3 bases and J dropped 6 bases, with 15 bases sitting between them. This CDR3 comprises 15 residues. The DNA of the CDR3 is TGTGCCAGCAGTTTGGGGGAGGCAGGGTTCAATGAGCAGTTCTTC. Protein sequence: CASSLGEAGFNEQFF.

This chain uses TRBV10-3 with TRBJ2-5, with D maybe TRBD2 (5 bases). Per germline, CDR1 ENHRY and CDR2 SYGVKD. The CDR3 consists of 12 residues. Trimming took off 7 bases at V and 5 bases at J, with 11 bases between the two ends. The CDR3 region is CAIKEGEETQYF. The CDR3 DNA sequence: TGTGCCATCAAAGAGGGAGAGGAGACCCAGTACTTC.

A few counts support this clonotype. The chain has TRBV6-5 and TRBJ1-1, with unresolved D. Trimming cost V 3 bases and J 1 base, with 9 bases left between them. The V gene's germline CDR1 is MNHEY and CDR2 SVGAGI. This CDR3 is built from 14 residues. The CDR3 DNA sequence: TGTGCCAGCAGTTATAGTCGCCGGAACACTGAAGCTTTCTTT. Residues: CASSYSRRNTEAFF.

This clonotype was seen once. This chain connects TRBV9 to TRBJ2-2; D perhaps matches TRBD2 (6 bases). CDR1 is SGDLS and CDR2 is YYNGEE in the germline V gene. The CDR3 sequence is 17 residues long. The V gene lost 3 bases and the J gene lost 4 bases, with 19 bases spanning the gap. The DNA of the CDR3 is TGTGCCAGCAGCGCAGAAACGGGAGTCATCGGCACCGGGGAGCTGTTTTTT. This translates into CASSAETGVIGTGELFF.

The V and J genes are TRBV7-9 and TRBJ1-3; no firm D call. Germline V gene sequence: CDR1 SEHNR, CDR2 FQNEAQ (reference sequence). CDR3 length equals 16 residues. Trimming shortened V by 1 base and J by 2 bases, and 12 bases separated the two germline ends. The CDR3 sequence: CASSLGANEPGNTIYF. DNA for the CDR3: TGTGCCAGCAGCTTAGGGGCAAACGAACCTGGAAACACCATATATTTT.

The chain has TRBV7-9 and TRBJ1-1; D gene ambiguous. V dropped 3 bases and J dropped 11 bases, with 10 bases sitting between them. The CDR3 length is 11 residues. Germline V gene data show CDR1 as SEHNR and CDR2 as FQNEAQ (reference sequence). The CDR3 sequence is CASSFPTDAFF. CDR3 DNA: TGTGCCAGCAGCTTCCCGACGGATGCTTTCTTT. Full variable domain (outside the CDR3, taken from reference TRBV7-9 and TRBJ1-1): DTGVSQNPRHKITKRGQNVTFRCDPISEHNRLYWYRQTLGQGPEFLTYFQNEAQLEKSRLLSDRFSAERPKGSFSTLEIQRTEQGDSAMYLCASSFPTDAFFGQGTRLTVV.

The V call is TRBV7-6, the J call TRBJ2-1; the match to TRBD2 covers 13 bases. The trim removed 5 bases at V and 4 bases at J, leaving 14 bases unmatched. This CDR3 contains 19 residues. In germline, CDR1 is SGHVS, CDR2 FNYEAQ. The CDR3 is CASSKAGLAGIKTYNEQFF. CDR3 DNA sequence: TGTGCCAGCAGCAAGGCGGGACTAGCGGGAATCAAGACTTACAATGAGCAGTTCTTC. The whole variable domain, remainder taken from reference TRBV7-6 and TRBJ2-1, is GAGVSQSPRYKVTKRGQDVALRCDPISGHVSLYWYRQALGQGPEFLTYFNYEAQQDKSGLPNDRFSAERPEGSISTLTIQRTEQRDSAMYRCASSKAGLAGIKTYNEQFFGPGTRLTVL.

The rearrangement links TRBV4-1 to TRBJ2-6; D is unresolved. The CDR3 runs to 18 residues. The germline CDR1 and CDR2 sequences are MGHRA and YSYEKL. Trimming pared 0 bases from V and 0 bases from J, leaving 12 bases between. CDR3 sequence reads: CASSQERSLLSGANVLTF. For the CDR3, the DNA is TGCGCCAGCAGCCAAGAGCGGAGTCTGCTCTCTGGGGCCAACGTCCTGACTTTC.

The chain couples TRBV15 to TRBJ2-3; the match to TRBD1 covers 7 bases. With V trimmed by 10 bases and J by 5 bases, 15 bases remained unmatched. This CDR3 has 15 residues. Germline V gives CDR1 LNHNV, CDR2 YYDKDF (reference sequence). CDR3 loop: CAIHRQGDLKDTQYF. The CDR3 nucleotides are TGTGCCATACATAGACAGGGTGACCTTAAAGATACGCAGTATTTT.

The rearrangement uses TRBV5-6 and TRBJ2-7; tentatively, D is TRBD2 (6 bases). The CDR3 has 14 residues. CDR1 is SGHDT, CDR2 YYEEEE, per germline. V lost 6 bases and J lost 2, with 15 bases in between. CDR3 sequence reads: CASTRRDGAYEQYF. For the CDR3, the DNA is TGTGCCAGCACCCGGCGGGACGGGGCCTACGAGCAGTACTTC.